This section outlines one T cell receptor (beta chain) sequence together with its context. Measured with immunoSEQ multiplex PCR; TCRdb has only the in-frame clones, and not every one. The table lists a few hundred thousand clones, roughly nine tenths of them singletons. The data originate from a study of blood T cell repertoires in COVID-19. On the study more broadly: PBMCs, B-cell-depleted T cells, or T cells were the source of the cDNA or gDNA that made up the material.

CDR3 length: 11 amino acids. V dropped 0 bases and J dropped 10 bases, with 9 bases sitting between them. Germline V gene lookup returns CDR1 GTSNPN and CDR2 SVGIG (reference sequence). The chain has TRBV30 and TRBJ1-2, with D hard to call. The sequenced material came from peripheral blood. The receptor was derived from a man between 40 and 49 years old with acute or convalescent COVID-19. The chain's CDR3 is CAWSVAGYYTF. The CDR3 DNA follows: TGTGCCTGGAGTGTGGCAGGATACTACACCTTC.